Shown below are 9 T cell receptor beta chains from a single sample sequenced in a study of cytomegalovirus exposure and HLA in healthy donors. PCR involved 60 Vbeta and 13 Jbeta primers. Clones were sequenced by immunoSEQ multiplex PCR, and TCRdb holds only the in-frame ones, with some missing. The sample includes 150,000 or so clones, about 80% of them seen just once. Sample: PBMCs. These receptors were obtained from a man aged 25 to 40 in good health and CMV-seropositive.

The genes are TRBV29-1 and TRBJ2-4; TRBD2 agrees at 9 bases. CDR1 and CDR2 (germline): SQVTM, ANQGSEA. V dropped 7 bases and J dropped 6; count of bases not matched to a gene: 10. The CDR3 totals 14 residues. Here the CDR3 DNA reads TGCAGCGCGGGACTAGCCTTAGAAGGAAACATTCAGTACTTC. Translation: CSAGLALEGNIQYF.

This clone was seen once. CDR3 loop: CASSLDLGQSIGYEQYF. Here the CDR3 DNA reads TGTGCCAGCAGCTTAGATCTGGGACAGTCAATTGGATACGAGCAGTACTTC. The chain links TRBV11-2 to TRBJ2-7; 7 bases fit TRBD1. CDR3 length: 17 residues. The V gene's germline CDR1 is SGHAT and CDR2 FQNNGV. Trimming removed 0 bases from V and 4 bases from J; junction bases left unmatched: 12. Using reference TRBV11-2 and TRBJ2-7 for the parts outside the CDR3, the full variable domain is EAGVAQSPRYKIIEKRQSVAFWCNPISGHATLYWYQQILGQGPKLLIQFQNNGVVDDSQLPKDRFSAERLKGVDSTLKIQPAKLEDSAVYLCASSLDLGQSIGYEQYFGPGTRLTVT.

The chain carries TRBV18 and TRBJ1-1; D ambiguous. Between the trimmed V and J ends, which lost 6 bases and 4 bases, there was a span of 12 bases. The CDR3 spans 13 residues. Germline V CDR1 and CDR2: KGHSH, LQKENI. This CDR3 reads CASSSGLGTEAFF. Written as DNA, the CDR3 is TGTGCCAGCTCCTCGGGGTTGGGCACTGAAGCTTTCTTT.

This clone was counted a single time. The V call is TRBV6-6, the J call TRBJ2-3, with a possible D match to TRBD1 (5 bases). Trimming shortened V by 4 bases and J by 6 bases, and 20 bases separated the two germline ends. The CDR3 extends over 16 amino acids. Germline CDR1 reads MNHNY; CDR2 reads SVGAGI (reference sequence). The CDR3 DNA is TGTGCCAGCAGTTCTCTGGGGCCCGGGTTCGGGGATACGCAGTATTTT. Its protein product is CASSSLGPGFGDTQYF.

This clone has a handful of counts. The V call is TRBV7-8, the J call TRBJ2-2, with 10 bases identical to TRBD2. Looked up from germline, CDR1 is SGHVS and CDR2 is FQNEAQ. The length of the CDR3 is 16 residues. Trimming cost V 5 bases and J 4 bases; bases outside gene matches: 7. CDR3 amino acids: CASSISSGSATGELFF. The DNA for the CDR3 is TGTGCCAGCAGCATTTCTAGCGGGAGTGCCACCGGGGAGCTGTTTTTT.

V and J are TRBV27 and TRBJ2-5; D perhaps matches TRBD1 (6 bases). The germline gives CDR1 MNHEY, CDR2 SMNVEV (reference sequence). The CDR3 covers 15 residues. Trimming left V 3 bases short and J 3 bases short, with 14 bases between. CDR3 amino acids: CASSFSRGREETQYF. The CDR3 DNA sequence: TGTGCCAGCAGTTTCTCCAGGGGACGGGAAGAGACCCAGTACTTC.

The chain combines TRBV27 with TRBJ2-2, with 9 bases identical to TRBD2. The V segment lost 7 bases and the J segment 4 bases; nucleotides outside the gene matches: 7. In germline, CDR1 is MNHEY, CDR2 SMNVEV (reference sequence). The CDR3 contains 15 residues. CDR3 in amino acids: CASIWAGGSTGELFF. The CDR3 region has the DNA TGTGCCAGCATTTGGGCGGGAGGGAGCACCGGGGAGCTGTTTTTT.

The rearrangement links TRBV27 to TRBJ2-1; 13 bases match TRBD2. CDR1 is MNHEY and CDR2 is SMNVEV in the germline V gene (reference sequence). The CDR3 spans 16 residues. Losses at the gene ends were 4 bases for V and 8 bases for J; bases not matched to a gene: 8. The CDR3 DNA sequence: TGTGCCAGCAGTTATCGGACTAGCGGGAGTATGTATGAGCAGTTCTTC. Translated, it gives CASSYRTSGSMYEQFF.

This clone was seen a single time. The CDR3 spells CASSPTLGGVQGYTF. CDR3 sequence (DNA): TGCGCCAGCAGCCCTACCCTGGGGGGGGTTCAGGGCTACACCTTC. The rearrangement uses TRBV5-1 and TRBJ1-2, with D perhaps TRBD1 (5 bases). This CDR3 spans 15 amino acids. Germline V gene sequence: CDR1 SGHRS, CDR2 YFSETQ. The V end was cut by 4 bases, the J end by 8 bases, with 21 bases between.